Listed here are 12 T cell receptor beta chains from one sample, sequenced in a study of cytomegalovirus exposure and HLA in healthy donors. The PCR contained 60 Vbeta and 13 Jbeta primers. The assay was immunoSEQ multiplex PCR, and TCRdb's table has in-frame clones only and misses some. Among fewer than 110,000 clones listed, roughly 79% were seen once. The sequenced sample consisted of PBMCs. The receptors stem from a middle-aged man in good health and CMV-seronegative.

This clone was counted only a few times. This rearrangement joins TRBV5-1 to TRBJ1-2; TRBD1 matches 9 bases. There are 14 residues in the CDR3. CDR1 and CDR2 from the germline V gene are SGHRS and YFSETQ. The V segment lost 4 bases and the J segment 6 bases; nucleotides outside the gene matches: 7. CDR3 in amino acids: CASSRGQGNNGYTF. The CDR3, as DNA: TGCGCCAGCAGCCGGGGACAGGGAAACAATGGCTACACCTTC.

V and J are TRBV6-1 and TRBJ1-2, with TRBD1 matching 9 bases. The CDR3 totals 14 residues. The V segment lost 4 bases and the J segment 5 bases; nucleotides outside the gene matches: 5. Germline CDR1 reads MNHNS; CDR2 reads SASEGT. The CDR3 loop reads CASSVGQGSYGYTF. CDR3 sequence (DNA): TGTGCCAGCAGTGTAGGACAGGGGAGTTATGGCTACACCTTC.

The V call is TRBV18, the J call TRBJ1-1, with a weak D call TRBD1 (5 bases). Deletions cut 4 bases from V and 1 base from J, with 10 bases between. Per germline, CDR1 KGHSH and CDR2 LQKENI. This CDR3 contains 14 residues. This chain's CDR3 is CASSRGEGNTEAFF. The CDR3 nucleotides read TGTGCCAGCTCACGGGGGGAGGGGAACACTGAAGCTTTCTTT. The full variable domain, in which reference TRBV18 and TRBJ1-1 provide the parts outside the CDR3, is NAGVMQNPRHLVRRRGQEARLRCSPMKGHSHVYWYRQLPEEGLKFMVYLQKENIIDESGMPKERFSAEFPKEGPSILRIQQVVRGDSAAYFCASSRGEGNTEAFFGQGTRLTVV.

This rearrangement joins TRBV2 to TRBJ2-1, with D perhaps TRBD1 (6 bases). V was pared by 6 bases and J by 3 bases, with 12 bases between. The V gene's germline CDR1 is SNHLY and CDR2 FYNNEI. There are 14 residues in the CDR3. The CDR3 bases are TGTGCCAGCAGCAACCGGGACAACTACAATGAGCAGTTCTTC. Residues: CASSNRDNYNEQFF. The whole variable domain, filled in from reference TRBV2 and TRBJ2-1, reads EPEVTQTPSHQVTQMGQEVILRCVPISNHLYFYWYRQILGQKVEFLVSFYNNEISEKSEIFDDQFSVERPDGSNFTLKIRSTKLEDSAMYFCASSNRDNYNEQFFGPGTRLTVL.

This rearrangement joins TRBV19 to TRBJ2-1; D possibly corresponds to TRBD2 (6 bases). CDR1 is LNHDA, CDR2 SQIVND, per germline (reference sequence). With 6 bases removed from V and 8 bases from J, the gap between germline ends came to 14 bases. This CDR3 has 13 residues. The CDR3 loop is CASRFSERDEQFF. CDR3 nucleotide sequence: TGTGCCAGTAGGTTTAGCGAGCGGGATGAGCAGTTCTTC. The whole variable domain, remainder taken from reference TRBV19 and TRBJ2-1, is DGGITQSPKYLFRKEGQNVTLSCEQNLNHDAMYWYRQDPGQGLRLIYYSQIVNDFQKGDIAEGYSVSREKKESFPLTVTSAQKNPTAFYLCASRFSERDEQFFGPGTRLTVL.

The V call is TRBV19, the J call TRBJ1-1, with 8 nucleotides matching TRBD1. V shed 5 bases and J 11 bases; nucleotides not matched to a gene: 10. Germline-derived CDR1 and CDR2 are LNHDA and SQIVND (reference sequence). The CDR3 covers 13 residues. CDR3 protein: CASSSDRAKEAFF. For the CDR3, the DNA is TGTGCCAGTAGTTCGGACAGGGCAAAGGAGGCTTTCTTT.

This clone came up once. DNA of the CDR3: TGTGCCAGCAGGACAGGCCCGAACACTGAAGCTTTCTTT. It encodes CASRTGPNTEAFF. The V and J genes are TRBV2 and TRBJ1-1; D may be TRBD1 (6 bases). The V gene's germline CDR1 is SNHLY and CDR2 FYNNEI. The CDR3 loop spans 13 amino acids. V dropped 6 bases and J dropped 1 base, with 9 bases sitting between them.

The chain employs TRBV28 and TRBJ2-7; tentative D call: TRBD1 (5 bases). Deletions cut 3 bases from V and 2 bases from J, with 11 bases between. The CDR3 spans 14 residues. Per the germline V gene, CDR1 is MDHEN and CDR2 is SYDVKM. CDR3 sequence: CASSFAQGPYEQYV. The CDR3 DNA reads TGTGCCAGCAGTTTCGCCCAGGGCCCCTACGAGCAGTACGTC.

The chain uses TRBV27 and TRBJ1-6; maybe TRBD1 (6 bases). V was trimmed by 1 base and J by 10 bases, leaving 17 bases between them. In germline, CDR1 is MNHEY, CDR2 SMNVEV (reference sequence). This CDR3 spans 16 amino acids. The CDR3 DNA sequence: TGTGCCAGCAGTTTATTTTGGGGGCCCCCCAAATCACCCCTCCACTTT. This encodes CASSLFWGPPKSPLHF.

CDR3 DNA: TGTGCCAGCAGCGTAGCCCCAGGGTACCGAGAGACCCAGTACTTC. Translated: CASSVAPGYRETQYF. V gene TRBV9 combines with J gene TRBJ2-5, with D perhaps TRBD1 (5 bases). CDR1 and CDR2 (germline): SGDLS, YYNGEE. The V end lost 0 bases, the J end lost 4 bases, and 13 bases lay between the germline ends. The CDR3 has 15 amino acids.

This clone was seen once. The chain recombines TRBV4-3 with TRBJ2-1; 12 nucleotides match TRBD2. The CDR3 has 14 residues. J gave up 13 bases and V 0 bases, and 4 bases lay outside the gene matches. Germline assignment: CDR1 LGHNA and CDR2 YSLEER. CDR3: CASSQDPLAGGQFF. CDR3 coding DNA: TGCGCCAGCAGCCAAGATCCACTAGCGGGGGGCCAGTTCTTC.

The rearrangement joins TRBV7-8 to TRBJ1-2; 11 nucleotides align to TRBD1. Germline V lookup: CDR1 SGHVS, CDR2 FQNEAQ. Trimming removed 3 bases from V and 4 bases from J; junction bases left unmatched: 7. The CDR3 runs to 16 residues. The DNA of the CDR3 is TGTGCCAGCAGCTTCGGGACAGGGGGTCGGGGCTATGGCTACACCTTC. Residues: CASSFGTGGRGYGYTF.